The 28 T cell receptor beta chains in this list originate from one sample, sequenced in a study of response to subunit inactivated influenza vaccine. MiXCR, applied by TCRdb to the RT-PCR reads, yields one record per CDR3 protein. The profile covers roughly 570,000 distinct CDR3 sequences, with 10% to 15% appearing a single time and 13% taken by the ten largest. The sequences come from PBMCs from blood, collected roughly 47 days after vaccination. The source of these receptors is a man in his fifties or sixties who received an inactivated influenza vaccine.

This clonotype was seen a handful of times. The J gene is TRBJ2-3, the V gene TRBV5-1; 7 positions agree with TRBD2. The V gene's germline CDR1 is SGHRS and CDR2 YFSETQ. J was trimmed by 2 bases and V by 0 bases; bases with no gene match: 6. The CDR3 covers 16 residues. CDR3 sequence (DNA): TGCGCCAGCAGCTTGGGGGGGGGACCGTCCACAGATACGCAGTATTTT. It translates to CASSLGGGPSTDTQYF.

In this sample, this clonotype turned up a few times. The chain recombines TRBV12-3 or TRBV12-4 with TRBJ1-2; 8 bases map to TRBD1. This CDR3 contains 14 residues. Germline trimming cut 5 bases from V and 7 bases from J; bases unmatched to any gene: 9. Here the CDR3 reads CASSASRTGSGYTF. The CDR3 DNA follows: TGTGCCAGCAGTGCAAGCCGGACAGGGAGTGGCTACACCTTC.

With regard to this clonotype: It may be a read error: a sequence one base away is much more abundant. CDR3 loop: CASSFNFYEQHF. For the CDR3, the DNA is TGTGCCAGCAGTTTCAATTTCTACGAGCAGCACTTC. The chain carries TRBV6-2 or TRBV6-3 and TRBJ2-7, with D uncertain. CDR1 and CDR2 from the germline V gene are MNHEY and SVGEGT. This CDR3 region has 12 residues.

The rearrangement uses TRBV4-3 and TRBJ1-4; a weak D match, TRBD1 (6 bases). Looked up from germline, CDR1 is LGHNA and CDR2 is YSLEER. The CDR3 length is 15 residues. Trimming removed 3 bases from V and 5 bases from J, with 13 bases in between. The chain's CDR3 is CASSQTQGRNEKLFF. The CDR3 coding sequence is TGCGCCAGCAGCCAGACACAGGGTAGGAATGAAAAACTGTTTTTT.

The chain employs TRBV5-1 and TRBJ1-1, with D uncertain. Per the germline V gene, CDR1 is SGHRS and CDR2 is YFSETQ. V lost 2 bases to trimming and J lost 6 bases, with 14 bases between them. The CDR3 runs 14 residues. CDR3 loop: CASSLGRHIAEAFF. The CDR3 nucleotides are TGCGCCAGCAGCTTAGGACGACACATTGCTGAAGCTTTCTTT.

The rearrangement uses TRBV11-2 and TRBJ2-1; 9 bases map to TRBD1. CDR1 and CDR2 from the germline V gene are SGHAT and FQNNGV. CDR3 length: 15 amino acids. J lost 5 bases, V lost 5 bases, and 7 bases had no gene match. This chain's CDR3 is CASSLWTGDDNEQFF. The CDR3 DNA follows: TGTGCCAGCAGCCTATGGACAGGGGACGACAATGAGCAGTTCTTC.

The chain has TRBV3-1 and TRBJ2-1; 11 bases are shared with TRBD1. The junction had 16 bases not matched to a gene; V was cut back by 4 bases and J by 8 bases. The V gene's germline CDR1 is LGHDT and CDR2 YNNKEL (reference sequence). CDR3 length equals 18 residues. CDR3 amino acids: CASSLSYTDRGRLDEQFF. The DNA for the CDR3 is TGTGCCAGCAGCCTTTCTTACACGGACAGGGGGCGCCTAGATGAGCAGTTCTTC.

The chain employs TRBV20-1 and TRBJ2-2; perhaps TRBD2 as D (6 bases). This CDR3 is 13 amino acids long. The V gene's germline CDR1 is DFQATT and CDR2 SNEGSKA (reference sequence). Trimming stripped 5 bases from V and 5 bases from J, with 12 bases between. The DNA for the CDR3 is TGCAGTGCTTCCGGGACTCTGACCGGGGAGCTGTTTTTT. Its translation: CSASGTLTGELFF.

This clonotype was recorded a few times. The CDR3 is CASSLAYLPRGDTQYF. CDR3 in DNA: TGCGCCAGCAGCTTGGCCTACCTTCCCCGGGGGGATACGCAGTATTTT. This rearrangement joins TRBV5-1 to TRBJ2-3, with D perhaps TRBD2 (6 bases). Per germline, CDR1 SGHRS and CDR2 YFSETQ. Deletions cut 0 bases from V and 6 bases from J, with 17 bases between. The CDR3 runs to 16 residues.

This chain joins TRBV20-1 and TRBJ2-3; D gene unclear. Trimming shortened V by 0 bases and J by 0 bases, and 10 bases separated the two germline ends. The CDR3 spans 15 residues. Per the germline V gene, CDR1 is DFQATT and CDR2 is SNEGSKA (reference sequence). CDR3 protein: CSARDRLLSTDTQYF. The CDR3 nucleotides read TGCAGTGCTAGAGATAGGCTCCTGAGCACAGATACGCAGTATTTT.

V gene TRBV28 combines with J gene TRBJ2-5; weak D call: TRBD2 (5 bases). Germline values: CDR1 MDHEN, CDR2 SYDVKM. The V end lost 5 bases, the J end lost 1 base, and 14 bases lay between the germline ends. The CDR3 sequence is 15 residues long. CDR3 nucleotides: TGTGCCAGCAGTCCCCCCGCGGGCGTCCAAGAGACCCAGTACTTC. Translation gives CASSPPAGVQETQYF.

A few counts support this clonotype. The chain is built from TRBV6-1 and TRBJ2-7; TRBD1 aligns across 9 bases. The CDR3 totals 17 residues. V was pared by 1 base and J by 6 bases, with 13 bases of the junction left unmatched. Germline V CDR1 and CDR2: MNHNS, SASEGT. The CDR3 sequence is CASSEEWDRVKAGEQYF. The CDR3 region has the DNA TGTGCCAGCAGTGAAGAGTGGGACAGGGTAAAAGCTGGCGAGCAGTACTTC.

This rearrangement joins TRBV7-9 to TRBJ2-5; D might be TRBD1 (5 bases). V was clipped by 0 bases and J by 1 base, with 6 bases between them. The CDR3 is made up of 14 amino acids. Germline V gene sequence: CDR1 SEHNR, CDR2 FQNEAQ (reference sequence). The CDR3: CASSLAQAQETQYF. Here the CDR3 DNA reads TGTGCCAGCAGCTTAGCACAGGCCCAAGAGACCCAGTACTTC.

Remarks on this clonotype: A much larger clonotype is one base distant, so this may be a read error. The rearrangement joins TRBV20-1 to TRBJ2-1; 8 bases are shared with TRBD2. The V gene's germline CDR1 is DFQATT and CDR2 SNEGSKA (reference sequence). The CDR3 has 14 amino acids. The CDR3 DNA is TGCAGTACTAGAGGGACTAGTGCGTCTAATGAGCAGTTCTTC. Translating it yields CSTRGTSASNEQFF.

This clonotype has only a few counts. This sequence joins TRBV6-2 or TRBV6-3 and TRBJ2-5, with D perhaps TRBD1 (6 bases). Germline lookup yields CDR1 MNHEY and CDR2 SVGEGT. Trimming shortened V by 2 bases and J by 4 bases, and 14 bases separated the two germline ends. The CDR3 runs to 15 residues. CDR3 region: CASSYGGGRGETQYF. The CDR3 bases are TGTGCCAGCAGTTACGGAGGTGGCAGGGGAGAGACCCAGTACTTC.

This clonotype occurred a few times. The rearrangement links TRBV10-3 to TRBJ2-7, with D perhaps TRBD1 or TRBD2 (5 bases each). With 0 bases removed from V and 4 bases from J, the gap between germline ends came to 13 bases. Per the germline V gene, CDR1 is ENHRY and CDR2 is SYGVKD. This CDR3 is built from 15 residues. DNA of the CDR3: TGTGCCATCAGTGAGTCGGCCCGGGACGGGTACGAGCAGTACTTC. Translation: CAISESARDGYEQYF.

This clonotype was seen more than once but under ten times. J is TRBJ1-5 and V is TRBV4-1; D is unclear. This CDR3 comprises 16 residues. CDR1 is MGHRA and CDR2 is YSYEKL in the germline V gene. V lost 4 bases, J lost 0 bases, and 13 bases lay in between. DNA for the CDR3: TGCGCCAGCAGCCCAAAGCCGGGTTATAGCAATCAGCCCCAGCATTTT. Its protein is CASSPKPGYSNQPQHF.

The chain uses TRBV7-9 and TRBJ1-5, with 10 bases that match TRBD1. Unmatched junction bases numbered 6, after V lost 1 base and J lost 6 bases. Germline V gene lookup returns CDR1 SEHNR and CDR2 FQNEAQ (reference sequence). This CDR3 has 16 amino acids. The CDR3 loop reads CASSLETGGPGQPQHF. DNA for the CDR3: TGTGCCAGCAGCTTAGAGACAGGGGGCCCCGGTCAGCCCCAGCATTTT. Looking up the rest from reference TRBV7-9 and TRBJ1-5 gives the full variable domain: DTGVSQNPRHKITKRGQNVTFRCDPISEHNRLYWYRQTLGQGPEFLTYFQNEAQLEKSRLLSDRFSAERPKGSFSTLEIQRTEQGDSAMYLCASSLETGGPGQPQHFGDGTRLSIL.

This clonotype appeared a few times. The J gene is TRBJ2-2, the V gene TRBV10-3; D call uncertain. V was clipped by 0 bases and J by 7 bases, with 9 bases between them. Germline values: CDR1 ENHRY, CDR2 SYGVKD. This CDR3 is 14 amino acids long. DNA for the CDR3: TGTGCCATCAGTGAGTCGAATCGTAACGGGGAGCTGTTTTTT. Encoded protein: CAISESNRNGELFF.

The V call is TRBV19, the J call TRBJ2-3; 7 bases align to TRBD2. V was pared by 4 bases and J by 2 bases, with 6 bases of the junction left unmatched. The CDR3 consists of 15 residues. Germline-derived CDR1 and CDR2 are LNHDA and SQIVND (reference sequence). CDR3 coding DNA: TGTGCCAGTAGTACGGCAGCGGGGATCACAGATACGCAGTATTTT. Protein product: CASSTAAGITDTQYF.

The chain recombines TRBV7-8 with TRBJ2-3; D may be TRBD1 (6 bases). The germline V and J ends were trimmed by 4 bases and 6 bases, with 14 bases remaining between them. This CDR3 is built from 14 residues. Germline CDR1 reads SGHVS; CDR2 reads FQNEAQ. The CDR3 DNA follows: TGTGCCAGCAGCTCCTACGGGACAAGGGATACGCAGTATTTT. This gives the protein CASSSYGTRDTQYF.

On this clonotype itself: One junction end disagrees with the germline gene, perhaps due to a read error. The chain recombines TRBV27 with TRBJ2-5; TRBD2 aligns across 7 bases. CDR3 size: 18 residues. Germline assignment: CDR1 MNHEY and CDR2 SMNVEV (reference sequence). The CDR3 sequence is CASRNWGRVFSGKETQYF. CDR3 coding DNA: TGTGCTAGCAGGAACTGGGGGAGGGTGTTTTCGGGAAAAGAGACCCAGTACTTC.

The rearrangement joins TRBV20-1 to TRBJ2-1; 9 positions match TRBD2. The germline V gene encodes CDR1 DFQATT and CDR2 SNEGSKA (reference sequence). This CDR3 contains 14 residues. V was clipped by 5 bases and J by 4 bases; unmatched bases: 6. CDR3 DNA: TGCAGTGCTTACCGCGGGAGGGCTTACAATGAGCAGTTCTTC. Translated, it gives CSAYRGRAYNEQFF.

V is TRBV7-9 and J is TRBJ1-3; D call uncertain. The CDR3 is 15 amino acids. Germline V lookup: CDR1 SEHNR, CDR2 FQNEAQ (reference sequence). V lost 3 bases to trimming and J lost 0 bases, with 9 bases between them. CDR3 bases: TGTGCCAGCAGCTTCGACGGACCCTCTGGAAACACCATATATTTT. Protein sequence: CASSFDGPSGNTIYF.

There are a few counts of this clonotype. This sequence joins TRBV11-2 and TRBJ1-3, with D tentatively TRBD1 (6 bases). Germline CDR1 and CDR2: SGHAT and FQNNGV. The CDR3 has 19 residues. V was shortened by 5 bases and J by 3 bases, with 26 bases between the two germline ends. CDR3 DNA: TGTGCCAGCAGCCCGCGTTTGTCCGCGGTCGGGGGCAGTGGAAACACCATATATTTT. Amino acid sequence: CASSPRLSAVGGSGNTIYF.

The chain uses TRBV28 and TRBJ2-1, with D hard to call. Germline V gene lookup returns CDR1 MDHEN and CDR2 SYDVKM. This CDR3 is built from 16 residues. V lost 5 bases and J lost 4, with 18 bases in between. CDR3: CASSGLGAERYNEQFF. The CDR3 region has the DNA TGTGCCAGCAGTGGGTTAGGCGCGGAGCGTTACAATGAGCAGTTCTTC.

The chain recombines TRBV6-1 with TRBJ2-7; D is possibly TRBD2 (5 bases). CDR1 MNHNS and CDR2 SASEGT come from the germline V gene. The CDR3 sequence is 15 residues long. V was pared by 8 bases and J by 5 bases, with 22 bases between. The DNA for the CDR3 is TGTGCCAGCGGGGAGTGGGCAGACCTGTTGCACGAGCAGTACTTC. It yields the protein CASGEWADLLHEQYF.

The J gene is TRBJ2-6, the V gene TRBV4-1; D gene ambiguous. CDR3 size: 15 residues. Germline CDR1 MGHRA, CDR2 YSYEKL. Trimming took 1 base from V and 1 from J, leaving 5 bases between them. CDR3 in DNA: TGCGCCAGCAGCCAAGTGATATCTGGGGCCAACGTCCTGACTTTC. It codes for CASSQVISGANVLTF.